This record looks at one T cell receptor beta chain sequence and its context. Its antigen is as yet unknown. Germline V gives CDR1 MNHEY, CDR2 SVGAGI. The CDR3 runs 14 residues. The V segment lost 6 bases and the J segment 4 bases; nucleotides outside the gene matches: 8. The table came from immunoSEQ multiplex PCR; TCRdb's copy has only in-frame clones and leaves some out. The sample lists fewer than 400,000 clones, about 64% occurring once. These data are taken from a study of cytotoxic CD8 clonotypes in ibrutinib-treated CLL. Whole-study results and caveats: At ibrutinib response, clonality increased, and at progression it declined back toward baseline.

This specimen consisted of PBMCs, obtained after 36 months of ibrutinib treatment. This sequence joins TRBV6-5 and TRBJ2-7; 8 bases fit TRBD1. This TCR derives from a human donor with chronic lymphocytic leukemia. The CDR3 loop reads CASSNGDRQYEQYF. CDR3 DNA sequence: TGTGCCAGCAGCAACGGGGACAGGCAATACGAGCAGTACTTC.